These 13 T cell receptor beta chains originate from one sample sequenced in a study of T cells in localized non-small cell lung cancer. Data came from immunoSEQ multiplex PCR; TCRdb stores just in-frame clones and leaves some out. Of 20,000 to 25,000 clones detected, approximately 83% appear once; the ten largest clones hold around 4.8%. Sequencing was performed on PBMCs, taken before any cancer treatment. The origin of the receptors is a man between 40 and 70 years old with stage II lung adenocarcinoma.

V and J are TRBV28 and TRBJ1-2; weak D call: TRBD1 (6 bases). The CDR3 length is 15 residues. Germline lookup yields CDR1 MDHEN and CDR2 SYDVKM. Trimming stripped 6 bases from V and 4 bases from J, with 18 bases between. For the CDR3, the DNA is TGTGCCAGCAGGGCCGGAGGAACAGGGAGCTATGGCTACACCTTC. Translated: CASRAGGTGSYGYTF.

V is TRBV18 and J is TRBJ2-6; either TRBD1 or TRBD2 may supply D (6 bases each). Germline V CDR1 and CDR2: KGHSH, LQKENI. The CDR3 length is 16 residues. Trimming cost V 4 bases and J 4 bases, with 14 bases left between them. The CDR3, as DNA: TGTGCCAGCTCACTTCAAGGGGGGCCCGGGGCCAACGTCCTGACTTTC. This codes for CASSLQGGPGANVLTF.

V gene TRBV19 combines with J gene TRBJ2-7, with D possibly matching TRBD2 (6 bases). Germline V gives CDR1 LNHDA, CDR2 SQIVND (reference sequence). The length of the CDR3 is 16 residues. V lost 6 bases and J 6 bases, leaving 24 bases between the germline ends. The CDR3 nucleotides are TGTGCCAGTAGACCCCTGGACCGGGGATGGGGAGGCGAGCAGTACTTC. Translating it yields CASRPLDRGWGGEQYF.

The rearrangement uses TRBV19 and TRBJ2-3; D call uncertain. Trimming stripped 6 bases from V and 0 bases from J, with 10 bases between. This CDR3 region has 14 residues. The V gene's germline CDR1 is LNHDA and CDR2 SQIVND (reference sequence). The CDR3 region has the DNA TGTGCCAGTAGAAAGGGTGGGAGCACAGATACGCAGTATTTT. Its translation: CASRKGGSTDTQYF.

This chain links TRBV19 with TRBJ1-2, with 8 nucleotides matching TRBD1. Germline-derived CDR1 and CDR2 are LNHDA and SQIVND (reference sequence). The CDR3 contains 18 residues. The junction had 15 bases not matched to a gene; V was cut back by 5 bases and J by 1 base. The CDR3, as DNA: TGTGCCAGTAGTGCCGACAGGGGCATATTCACCCTTAACTATGGCTACACCTTC. It specifies CASSADRGIFTLNYGYTF. The variable domain in full, with the rest retrieved from reference TRBV19 and TRBJ1-2, is DGGITQSPKYLFRKEGQNVTLSCEQNLNHDAMYWYRQDPGQGLRLIYYSQIVNDFQKGDIAEGYSVSREKKESFPLTVTSAQKNPTAFYLCASSADRGIFTLNYGYTFGSGTRLTVV.

The sample holds one count of this clone. The V gene is TRBV29-1, the J gene TRBJ2-5; 9 positions match TRBD1. Germline loops: CDR1 SQVTM, CDR2 ANQGSEA. This CDR3 is built from 14 residues. Trimming removed 5 bases from V and 6 bases from J; junction bases left unmatched: 10. CDR3 loop: CSVRTGQGMKTQYF. The CDR3 region has the DNA TGCAGCGTTCGCACTGGACAGGGGATGAAGACCCAGTACTTC.

The genes are TRBV2 and TRBJ2-7; TRBD1 agrees at 8 bases. The CDR3 is 14 residues long. With 8 bases clipped from V and 0 bases from J, the junction kept 6 bases outside the gene matches. Looked up from germline, CDR1 is SNHLY and CDR2 is FYNNEI. This chain's CDR3 is CASGIGQGSYEQYF. As DNA, the CDR3 is TGTGCCAGCGGAATAGGACAGGGCTCCTACGAGCAGTACTTC.

J is TRBJ1-2 and V is TRBV7-2, with D hard to call. Trimming took off 2 bases at V and 5 bases at J, with 6 bases between the two ends. Germline assignment: CDR1 SGHTA and CDR2 FQGNSA. CDR3 size: 12 residues. CDR3 sequence: CASSLSGYGYTF. The DNA for the CDR3 is TGTGCCAGCAGCTTAAGCGGGTATGGCTACACCTTC.

The CDR3: CASSRGVPGYTF. Written as DNA, the CDR3 is TGTGCCAGCAGTCGAGGGGTCCCTGGCTACACCTTC. J is TRBJ1-2 and V is TRBV6-1; D perhaps matches TRBD1 (5 bases). Germline loops: CDR1 MNHNS, CDR2 SASEGT. This CDR3 comprises 12 residues. V was trimmed by 5 bases and J by 7 bases, leaving 11 bases between them.

This chain uses TRBV18 with TRBJ1-1, with 10 bases matching TRBD1. V gave up 4 bases and J gave up 0 bases; unmatched junction bases: 5. The CDR3 runs to 16 residues. Germline V CDR1 and CDR2: KGHSH, LQKENI. CDR3 residues: CASSRGTGALNTEAFF. The CDR3 coding sequence is TGTGCCAGCTCACGAGGGACAGGGGCACTGAACACTGAAGCTTTCTTT.

This clone was detected a few times. The chain employs TRBV21-1 and TRBJ1-5; the table's D call, TRBD1, has no DNA check behind it. TRBV21-1 is designated a pseudogene. The CDR3 runs to 14 residues. CDR3 sequence (DNA): TGTGCCAGCTACCCGGACAAGGGCAATCAGCCCCAGCATTTT. Protein sequence: CASYPDKGNQPQHF.

This rearrangement joins TRBV5-1 to TRBJ1-3; 11 positions agree with TRBD1. The CDR3 spans 17 residues. Losses at the gene ends were 4 bases for V and 3 bases for J; bases not matched to a gene: 9. Germline values: CDR1 SGHRS, CDR2 YFSETQ. In DNA form, the CDR3 reads TGCGCCAGCAGCCCGGGGGACAGGGGGATAGGTGGAAACACCATATATTTT. Protein sequence: CASSPGDRGIGGNTIYF.

The J gene is TRBJ2-7, the V gene TRBV2, with D perhaps matching TRBD2 (7 bases). This CDR3 comprises 15 residues. Germline CDR1 is SNHLY and CDR2 is FYNNEI. The V end lost 7 bases, the J end lost 7 bases, and 23 bases lay between the germline ends. The CDR3 reads CASTSGGGAAREQYF. The CDR3 bases are TGTGCCAGCACCTCGGGTGGGGGGGCTGCCCGAGAGCAGTACTTC.